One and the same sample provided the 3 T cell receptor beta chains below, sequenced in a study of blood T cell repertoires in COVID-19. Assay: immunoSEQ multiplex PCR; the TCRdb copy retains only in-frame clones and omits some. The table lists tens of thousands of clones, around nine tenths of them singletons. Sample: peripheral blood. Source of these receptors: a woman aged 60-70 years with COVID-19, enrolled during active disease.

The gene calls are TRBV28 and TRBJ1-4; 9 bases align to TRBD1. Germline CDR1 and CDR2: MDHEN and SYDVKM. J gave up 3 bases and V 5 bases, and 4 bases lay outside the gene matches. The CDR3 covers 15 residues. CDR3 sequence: CASSLGTGSNEKLFF. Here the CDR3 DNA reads TGTGCCAGCAGTCTCGGGACAGGGTCTAATGAAAAACTGTTTTTT.

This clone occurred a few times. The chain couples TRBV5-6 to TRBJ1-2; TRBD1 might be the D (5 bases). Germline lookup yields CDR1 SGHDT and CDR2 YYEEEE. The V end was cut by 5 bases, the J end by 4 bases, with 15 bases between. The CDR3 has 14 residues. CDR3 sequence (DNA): TGTGCCAGCAGGCTGCAGGGTTTAAGCTATGGCTACACCTTC. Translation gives CASRLQGLSYGYTF.

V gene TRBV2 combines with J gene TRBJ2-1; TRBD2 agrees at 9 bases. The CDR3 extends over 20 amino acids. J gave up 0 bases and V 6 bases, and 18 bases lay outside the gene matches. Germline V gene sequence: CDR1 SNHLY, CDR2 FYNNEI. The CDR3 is CASRPTSGKPRLSSYNEQFF. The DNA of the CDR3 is TGTGCCAGCAGGCCGACTAGCGGCAAGCCTAGATTGAGCTCCTACAATGAGCAGTTCTTC.